The 30 T cell receptor beta chains reported below all come from one sample, sequenced in a study of T cell repertoires in cytomegalovirus infection. TCRdb recomputed calls from the reads with MiXCR, one row per CDR3 protein. This sample has about 740,000 distinct CDR3 sequences, with around 30% found just once. No antigens are known for them. The starting material was cultured PBMCs, obtained from culture after CMV antigen stimulation. Source of these receptors: a human donor in good health (CMV status not recorded). Some clones in this sample may be carry-over from other donors' samples.

This clonotype appeared a few times. The genes are TRBV7-9 and TRBJ1-2; D not resolved. CDR3 length: 13 amino acids. V was pared by 1 base and J by 3 bases, with 6 bases between. Germline CDR1 reads SEHNR; CDR2 reads FQNEAQ (reference sequence). Written as DNA, the CDR3 is TGTGCCAGCAGCTTAGAAAGATACTATGGCTACACCTTC. This gives the protein CASSLERYYGYTF.

The chain is built from TRBV20-1 and TRBJ2-5; a weak D match, TRBD1 (6 bases). CDR1 is DFQATT and CDR2 is SNEGSKA in the germline V gene (reference sequence). CDR3 length: 14 residues. V dropped 4 bases and J dropped 2 bases, with 14 bases sitting between them. Here the CDR3 reads CSATRATGQETQYF. The DNA of the CDR3 is TGCAGTGCTACTAGAGCCACAGGGCAAGAGACCCAGTACTTC.

The chain uses TRBV19 and TRBJ1-2; D call uncertain. V dropped 5 bases and J dropped 4 bases, with 8 bases sitting between them. CDR3 size: 12 residues. Germline V gene sequence: CDR1 LNHDA, CDR2 SQIVND (reference sequence). CDR3 in DNA: TGTGCCAGTAGTGGGGAGTCCTATGGCTACACCTTC. As protein: CASSGESYGYTF.

The genes are TRBV5-1 and TRBJ2-7; D possibly corresponds to TRBD2 (6 bases). The length of the CDR3 is 14 residues. From germline, CDR1 is SGHRS and CDR2 YFSETQ. V lost 4 bases to trimming and J lost 6 bases, with 17 bases between them. The CDR3, as DNA: TGCGCCAGCAGCCGGGACTGGAGTGGGCGCGAGCAGTACTTC. It specifies CASSRDWSGREQYF.

V usage is TRBV12-3 or TRBV12-4 and J usage is TRBJ1-1; D possibly corresponds to TRBD1 (6 bases). This CDR3 contains 11 residues. Trimming shortened V by 5 bases and J by 10 bases, and 11 bases separated the two germline ends. The CDR3 DNA reads as TGTGCCAGCAGTCCACAGGGTGTAGCTTTCTTT. This codes for CASSPQGVAFF.

V and J are TRBV27 and TRBJ2-3; D is perhaps TRBD2 (5 bases). V was shortened by 2 bases and J by 1 base, with 10 bases between the two germline ends. The CDR3 has 15 residues. Germline V gene data show CDR1 as MNHEY and CDR2 as SMNVEV (reference sequence). CDR3 region: CASSLVLARTDTQYF. CDR3 in DNA: TGTGCCAGCAGTTTAGTTCTAGCACGCACAGATACGCAGTATTTT.

This clonotype has just a few counts. The chain links TRBV28 to TRBJ2-3; D gene ambiguous. V dropped 6 bases and J dropped 1 base, with 23 bases sitting between them. Looked up from germline, CDR1 is MDHEN and CDR2 is SYDVKM. CDR3 size: 18 residues. In DNA, the CDR3 is TGTGCCAGCAGCCGACGGCTCACCAGTAGCATCGGCACAGATACGCAGTATTTT. Its protein product is CASSRRLTSSIGTDTQYF.

This chain uses TRBV28 with TRBJ2-3, with 10 bases fitting TRBD2. Looked up from germline, CDR1 is MDHEN and CDR2 is SYDVKM. The CDR3 is 14 residues long. V dropped 11 bases and J dropped 8; count of bases not matched to a gene: 13. CDR3 loop: CAGSGGGQRGTQYF. CDR3 coding DNA: TGTGCCGGAAGCGGGGGGGGGCAGCGGGGTACGCAGTATTTT.

This chain connects TRBV4-2 to TRBJ2-6; D is undetermined. CDR1 is LGHNA, CDR2 YNFKEQ, per germline. This CDR3 contains 15 residues. V lost 0 bases and J lost 1, with 4 bases in between. CDR3 DNA sequence: TGTGCCAGCAGCCAAGATGGGTCTGGGGCCAACGTCCTGACTTTC. This encodes CASSQDGSGANVLTF.

This clonotype occurred a few times. The rearrangement uses TRBV19 and TRBJ2-4, with D possibly TRBD1 on 5 matching bases. V gave up 9 bases and J gave up 11 bases, with 26 bases separating them. The germline gives CDR1 LNHDA, CDR2 SQIVND (reference sequence). The CDR3 spans 15 residues. CDR3 sequence reads: CARLWLGQGDYLQYF. CDR3 DNA: TGTGCCAGGCTCTGGCTGGGGCAGGGTGATTACCTTCAGTACTTC. Complete variable domain (other parts from reference TRBV19 and TRBJ2-4): DGGITQSPKYLFRKEGQNVTLSCEQNLNHDAMYWYRQDPGQGLRLIYYSQIVNDFQKGDIAEGYSVSREKKESFPLTVTSAQKNPTAFYLCARLWLGQGDYLQYFGAGTRLSVL.

This chain joins TRBV20-1 and TRBJ2-2, with 12 nucleotides matching TRBD2. CDR1 and CDR2 (germline): DFQATT, SNEGSKA (reference sequence). Losses at the gene ends were 4 bases for V and 8 bases for J; bases not matched to a gene: 5. The CDR3 is made up of 14 amino acids. The CDR3 is CSATSGRGAGELFF. The CDR3 region has the DNA TGCAGTGCTACTAGCGGGAGGGGGGCGGGGGAGCTGTTTTTT.

V usage is TRBV28 and J usage is TRBJ2-1; D gene ambiguous. This CDR3 spans 16 amino acids. Germline V gene lookup returns CDR1 MDHEN and CDR2 SYDVKM. The V gene lost 3 bases and the J gene lost 0 bases, with 12 bases spanning the gap. The CDR3 DNA reads TGTGCCAGCAGTTTGGCCCTCGACTCCTCCTACAATGAGCAGTTCTTC. Residues: CASSLALDSSYNEQFF.

The genes are TRBV19 and TRBJ2-3; unclear D gene. Trimming stripped 4 bases from V and 4 bases from J, with 9 bases between. This CDR3 spans 13 amino acids. Germline lookup yields CDR1 LNHDA and CDR2 SQIVND (reference sequence). The CDR3 DNA reads TGTGCCAGTAGTAATACCTTAGCAGATACGCAGTATTTT. It encodes CASSNTLADTQYF.

In this sample, this clonotype turned up a few times. The chain couples TRBV6-5 to TRBJ1-5; D gene unclear. The V end lost 0 bases, the J end lost 6 bases, and 9 bases lay between the germline ends. CDR3 length equals 14 residues. The V gene's germline CDR1 is MNHEY and CDR2 SVGAGI. The CDR3 DNA sequence: TGTGCCAGCAGTTACTCGAGAAGAAGTCAGCCCCAGCATTTT. It codes for CASSYSRRSQPQHF.

The V call is TRBV5-4, the J call TRBJ2-7; 8 nucleotides line up with TRBD1. The ends lost 5 bases at V and 2 bases at J; junction bases unmatched: 6. The CDR3 has 14 amino acids. CDR1 and CDR2 (germline): SGHNT, YYREEE (reference sequence). The CDR3 protein is CASRPGQDTYEQYF. The CDR3 region has the DNA TGTGCCAGCAGACCGGGACAGGACACCTACGAGCAGTACTTC.

The chain carries TRBV19 and TRBJ1-2; 9 bases are a match to TRBD1. CDR3 length equals 13 residues. The germline CDR1 and CDR2 sequences are LNHDA and SQIVND (reference sequence). With V trimmed by 6 bases and J by 10 bases, 9 bases remained unmatched. In DNA form, the CDR3 reads TGTGCCAGTAGCGGTCCCGGACAGGGGCTCTACACCTTC. It is translated as CASSGPGQGLYTF.

Many counts were recorded for this clonotype. The chain recombines TRBV12-3 or TRBV12-4 with TRBJ1-1, with a possible D match to TRBD1 (5 bases). The V and J ends lost 6 bases and 5 bases respectively, with 13 bases between them. This CDR3 is built from 13 residues. The CDR3 bases are TGTGCCAGCAGCTTTAGGGGCGGGACTGAAGCTTTCTTT. Amino acids: CASSFRGGTEAFF.

This clonotype has a handful of counts. The CDR3 region is CASSLAWEGPPYDEQFF. The CDR3 coding sequence is TGTGCCAGCAGCTTAGCGTGGGAGGGCCCCCCGTACGATGAGCAGTTCTTC. The chain joins TRBV7-8 to TRBJ2-1, with 7 nucleotides matching TRBD2. The CDR3 is 17 amino acids. Germline values: CDR1 SGHVS, CDR2 FQNEAQ. The V segment lost 0 bases and the J segment 8 bases; nucleotides outside the gene matches: 13.

The CDR3 sequence: CSVDRTSRETQYF. The CDR3 DNA reads TGCAGCGTCGACAGGACTAGCCGGGAGACCCAGTACTTC. The chain couples TRBV29-1 to TRBJ2-5, with 8 bases identical to TRBD2. From germline, CDR1 is SQVTM and CDR2 ANQGSEA. After removal of 6 bases from V and 5 bases from J, the junction contained 8 bases not matched to a gene. There are 13 residues in the CDR3.

This clonotype was detected ten times or more. The chain uses TRBV6-1 and TRBJ1-1; 9 positions agree with TRBD1. The CDR3 has 18 residues. Looked up from germline, CDR1 is MNHNS and CDR2 is SASEGT. With V trimmed by 5 bases and J by 5 bases, 18 bases remained unmatched. In DNA, the CDR3 is TGTGCCAGCAGTAAATCCGGGACAGGGAGGGTTTCGGGAACTGAAGCTTTCTTT. Translation gives CASSKSGTGRVSGTEAFF.

V gene TRBV20-1 combines with J gene TRBJ1-2; D might be TRBD1 (6 bases). The CDR3 sequence is 11 residues long. The V end was cut by 5 bases, the J end by 8 bases, with 12 bases between. From germline, CDR1 is DFQATT and CDR2 SNEGSKA (reference sequence). The DNA of the CDR3 is TGCAGTGCTTACAGGGAAAGCGGCTACACCTTC. Protein product: CSAYRESGYTF.

The chain couples TRBV10-2 to TRBJ2-1, with 9 bases lining up with TRBD2. V dropped 5 bases and J dropped 8; count of bases not matched to a gene: 10. The CDR3 is 15 amino acids. Germline-derived CDR1 and CDR2 are WSHSY and SAAADI. The chain's CDR3 is CASSSLAGPLDEQFF. The CDR3 DNA reads as TGCGCCAGCAGTTCTCTAGCGGGACCTCTGGATGAGCAGTTCTTC.

The chain carries TRBV27 and TRBJ2-7, with D perhaps matching TRBD1 (6 bases). V dropped 3 bases and J dropped 3 bases, with 12 bases sitting between them. The CDR3 consists of 14 residues. Per germline, CDR1 MNHEY and CDR2 SMNVEV (reference sequence). The CDR3, as DNA: TGTGCCAGCAGTTTTACCCCGACAGGCTACGAGCAGTACTTC. This translates into CASSFTPTGYEQYF.

This rearrangement joins TRBV5-1 to TRBJ2-1; the D gene is possibly TRBD2 (5 bases). The V gene's germline CDR1 is SGHRS and CDR2 YFSETQ. This CDR3 comprises 17 residues. V was clipped by 1 base and J by 6 bases, with 20 bases between them. The CDR3: CASSLPRSLRRSNEQFF. CDR3 DNA sequence: TGCGCCAGCAGCTTGCCCCGGTCCTTGAGGAGGTCCAATGAGCAGTTCTTC.

The chain joins TRBV6-5 to TRBJ1-1; tentative D call: TRBD1 (5 bases). CDR1 is MNHEY and CDR2 is SVGAGI in the germline V gene. The CDR3 consists of 15 residues. The ends were cut back, 4 bases at V and 5 bases at J, with 17 bases in the middle. CDR3: CASSLSSGFRTEAFF. CDR3 nucleotide sequence: TGTGCCAGCAGTTTATCCTCAGGGTTTAGGACTGAAGCTTTCTTT.

This rearrangement joins TRBV7-2 to TRBJ2-1; possible D gene TRBD2, 6 bases. CDR1 SGHTA and CDR2 FQGNSA come from the germline V gene. The CDR3 runs 14 residues. Trimming removed 4 bases from V and 9 bases from J, with 16 bases in between. CDR3: CASSWRRGSGEQFF. The CDR3 DNA reads TGTGCCAGCAGCTGGCGGAGGGGTAGCGGTGAGCAGTTCTTC.

This chain joins TRBV4-1 and TRBJ1-6, with 9 bases aligning to TRBD1. CDR3 length: 15 amino acids. V lost 9 bases and J lost 7; bases outside the gene matches: 10. The germline gives CDR1 MGHRA, CDR2 YSYEKL. CDR3 nucleotide sequence: TGCGCCAGGACCCGGGACAGGGAACCCAATTCACCCCTCCACTTT. Its protein is CARTRDREPNSPLHF.

The gene calls are TRBV11-2 and TRBJ2-7; weak D call: TRBD1 (6 bases). Germline lookup yields CDR1 SGHAT and CDR2 FQNNGV. V gave up 5 bases and J gave up 5 bases, with 19 bases separating them. This CDR3 has 15 residues. In DNA, the CDR3 is TGTGCCAGCAGCGCCCATCAGGGGCGGGTGGACGAGCAGTACTTC. Its translation: CASSAHQGRVDEQYF.

DNA of the CDR3: TGTGCCAGCAGCGCCGTCCCGGGACTTTACGGGGAGCTGTTTTTT. As protein: CASSAVPGLYGELFF. V usage is TRBV2 and J usage is TRBJ2-2, with D possibly matching TRBD2 (6 bases). With 6 bases removed from V and 7 bases from J, the gap between germline ends came to 18 bases. CDR3 length: 15 amino acids. Germline V lookup: CDR1 SNHLY, CDR2 FYNNEI.

CDR3 region: CASSPGGFYNEQFF. In DNA form, the CDR3 reads TGCGCCAGCAGCCCCGGGGGGTTCTACAATGAGCAGTTCTTC. The genes are TRBV5-1 and TRBJ2-1; TRBD2 matches 7 bases. The length of the CDR3 is 14 residues. Per germline, CDR1 SGHRS and CDR2 YFSETQ. Unmatched junction bases numbered 4, after V lost 4 bases and J lost 3 bases.